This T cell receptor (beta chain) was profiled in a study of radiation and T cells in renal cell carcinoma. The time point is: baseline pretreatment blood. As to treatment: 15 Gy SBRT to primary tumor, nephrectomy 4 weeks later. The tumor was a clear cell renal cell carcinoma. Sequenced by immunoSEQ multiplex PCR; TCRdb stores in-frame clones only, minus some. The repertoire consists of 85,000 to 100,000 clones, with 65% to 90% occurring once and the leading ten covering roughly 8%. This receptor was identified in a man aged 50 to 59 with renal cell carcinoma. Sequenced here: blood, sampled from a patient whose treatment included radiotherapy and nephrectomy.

For the CDR3, the DNA is TGTGCCACCTACTCAGACAGGCCGTTGCCCTATGGCTACACCTTC. It encodes CATYSDRPLPYGYTF. The rearrangement uses TRBV15 and TRBJ1-2, with a weak D call TRBD1 (6 bases). Germline CDR1 is LNHNV and CDR2 is YYDKDF (reference sequence). Trimming stripped 8 bases from V and 4 bases from J, with 20 bases between. This CDR3 region has 15 residues.